The 12 T cell receptor beta chains below come from one sample, sequenced in a study of OX40 agonist ivuxolimab in advanced cancers. Sequencing used immunoSEQ multiplex PCR; TCRdb keeps in-frame clones, though not all of them. The repertoire has tens of thousands of clones, about 90% of them found once; the top ten carry roughly 3%. The sample here was CD4+ or CD8+ T cells sorted from blood, taken in a trial of the OX40 agonist ivuxolimab. The receptor source for this set is an adult with an advanced solid tumor such as melanoma, head and neck, liver or kidney cancer.

V gene TRBV6-1 combines with J gene TRBJ1-2, with TRBD1 matching over 12 bases. From germline, CDR1 is MNHNS and CDR2 SASEGT. The CDR3 spans 15 residues. V was pared by 6 bases and J by 8 bases, with 10 bases of the junction left unmatched. CDR3 nucleotides: TGTGCCAGCAGATTCCCGGGACAGGGGGCACAAGGCTACACCTTC. Translated: CASRFPGQGAQGYTF.

The rearrangement links TRBV5-4 to TRBJ1-2; 12 positions agree with TRBD1. J was trimmed by 7 bases and V by 4 bases; bases with no gene match: 5. This CDR3 is 14 amino acids long. CDR1 and CDR2 from the germline V gene are SGHNT and YYREEE (reference sequence). In DNA, the CDR3 is TGTGCCAGCAGCCCGGGACAGGGGGCCGGTGGCTACACCTTC. Translating gives CASSPGQGAGGYTF.

The genes are TRBV5-4 and TRBJ2-3; unclear D gene. The V end lost 0 bases, the J end lost 1 base, and 3 bases lay between the germline ends. The CDR3 loop spans 13 amino acids. The germline gives CDR1 SGHNT, CDR2 YYREEE (reference sequence). CDR3 coding DNA: TGTGCCAGCAGCTTGGACCGCACAGATACGCAGTATTTT. Encoded protein: CASSLDRTDTQYF.

The rearrangement links TRBV11-2 to TRBJ1-5, with 7 bases matching TRBD1. J was trimmed by 0 bases and V by 1 base; bases with no gene match: 0. Germline V gene sequence: CDR1 SGHAT, CDR2 FQNNGV. The CDR3 has 15 amino acids. DNA of the CDR3: TGTGCCAGCAGCTTAGGACAGGGTAGCAATCAGCCCCAGCATTTT. As protein: CASSLGQGSNQPQHF. The entire variable domain, with the rest obtained from reference TRBV11-2 and TRBJ1-5, is as follows: EAGVAQSPRYKIIEKRQSVAFWCNPISGHATLYWYQQILGQGPKLLIQFQNNGVVDDSQLPKDRFSAERLKGVDSTLKIQPAKLEDSAVYLCASSLGQGSNQPQHFGDGTRLSIL.

V is TRBV27 and J is TRBJ2-5; possible D gene TRBD2, 5 bases. Germline CDR1 MNHEY, CDR2 SMNVEV (reference sequence). The length of the CDR3 is 12 residues. Trimming left V 3 bases short and J 5 bases short, with 7 bases between. The CDR3 DNA reads TGTGCCAGCAGTTTCCCGGGGGAGACCCAGTACTTC. Protein: CASSFPGETQYF.

The chain uses TRBV29-1 and TRBJ1-4; D call uncertain. Between the trimmed V and J ends, which lost 4 bases and 0 bases, there was a span of 3 bases. The CDR3 covers 12 residues. Germline lookup yields CDR1 SQVTM and CDR2 ANQGSEA. The CDR3 loop is CSVVATNEKLFF. The CDR3 bases are TGCAGCGTTGTTGCAACTAATGAAAAACTGTTTTTT.

This clone was detected only once. The rearrangement uses TRBV7-8 and TRBJ2-2, with D uncertain. V lost 5 bases to trimming and J lost 3 bases, with 4 bases between them. This CDR3 spans 12 amino acids. Germline lookup yields CDR1 SGHVS and CDR2 FQNEAQ. Written as DNA, the CDR3 is TGTGCCAGCAGCACCCACACCGGGGAGCTGTTTTTT. Amino acids: CASSTHTGELFF.

The chain links TRBV29-1 to TRBJ1-1; D is perhaps TRBD1 (6 bases). Germline CDR1 and CDR2: SQVTM and ANQGSEA. CDR3 length equals 13 residues. The CDR3 region is CSANWGANTEAFF. The DNA of the CDR3 is TGCAGTGCCAATTGGGGGGCGAACACTGAAGCTTTCTTT. The full variable domain, its missing parts supplied by reference TRBV29-1 and TRBJ1-1, is SAVISQKPSRDICQRGTSLTIQCQVDSQVTMMFWYRQQPGQSLTLIATANQGSEATYESGFVIDKFPISRPNLTFSTLTVSNMSPEDSSIYLCSANWGANTEAFFGQGTRLTVV.

The chain is built from TRBV7-6 and TRBJ1-1; the D is unclear. Germline V CDR1 and CDR2: SGHVS, FNYEAQ. V was pared by 1 base and J by 0 bases, with 6 bases between. This CDR3 is 14 amino acids long. The CDR3 loop reads CASSLDTVNTEAFF. For the CDR3, the DNA is TGTGCCAGCAGCTTAGACACCGTGAACACTGAAGCTTTCTTT.

J is TRBJ2-7 and V is TRBV18, with TRBD2 identical over 11 bases. Per germline, CDR1 KGHSH and CDR2 LQKENI. J gave up 4 bases and V 2 bases, and 4 bases lay outside the gene matches. The CDR3 extends over 15 amino acids. The CDR3 sequence is CASSPNPSGRYEQYF. The CDR3, as DNA: TGTGCCAGCTCACCAAATCCTAGCGGGAGGTACGAGCAGTACTTC.

The chain has TRBV19 and TRBJ2-2, with TRBD1 matching 8 bases. V was pared by 7 bases and J by 3 bases, with 7 bases of the junction left unmatched. Germline CDR1 LNHDA, CDR2 SQIVND (reference sequence). The CDR3 is 15 residues long. Written as DNA, the CDR3 is TGTGCCAGTACCCCGGACAGGGCAGACACCGGGGAGCTGTTTTTT. Its translation is CASTPDRADTGELFF.

The chain couples TRBV7-9 to TRBJ2-6; 7 bases map to TRBD1. In germline, CDR1 is SEHNR, CDR2 FQNEAQ (reference sequence). V was clipped by 3 bases and J by 2 bases; unmatched bases: 10. The CDR3 is made up of 18 amino acids. The CDR3 is CASSFSSGGMTGANVLTF. The CDR3 DNA is TGTGCCAGCAGCTTTTCCTCAGGGGGAATGACTGGGGCCAACGTCCTGACTTTC.